The next 23 T cell receptor beta chains were all read from a single sample in a study of lymphopenia after photon versus proton radiotherapy. The assay was immunoSEQ multiplex PCR, and TCRdb's table has in-frame clones only and misses some. This sample has 35,000 to 50,000 clones; around 86% occur once, and the top ten carry less than 30%. The source was peripheral blood, collected from a patient treated with proton-based radiotherapy. The source is a woman in her 70s with pancreatic cancer.

The V and J genes are TRBV28 and TRBJ2-3; D gene unclear. The CDR3 is 12 amino acids. Trimming took off 6 bases at V and 4 bases at J, with 8 bases between the two ends. Per the germline V gene, CDR1 is MDHEN and CDR2 is SYDVKM. CDR3: CASRPLSDTQYF. The CDR3 nucleotides read TGTGCCAGCAGGCCCCTCTCAGATACGCAGTATTTT.

The chain joins TRBV5-1 to TRBJ2-1; D is possibly TRBD2 (5 bases). Germline V gene data show CDR1 as SGHRS and CDR2 as YFSETQ. V lost 4 bases and J 0 bases, leaving 14 bases between the germline ends. The CDR3 sequence is 16 residues long. Here the CDR3 reads CASSLDSQSSYNEQFF. In nucleotides, the CDR3 is TGCGCCAGCAGCCTGGACTCCCAGAGCTCCTACAATGAGCAGTTCTTC.

The chain has TRBV6-1 and TRBJ1-2; TRBD1 matches at 7 bases. Per the germline V gene, CDR1 is MNHNS and CDR2 is SASEGT. The trim removed 3 bases at V and 2 bases at J, leaving 6 bases unmatched. The CDR3 spans 15 residues. DNA of the CDR3: TGTGCCAGCAGTGACCGGGACAGCTCCAACTATGGCTACACCTTC. This translates into CASSDRDSSNYGYTF.

The rearrangement links TRBV2 to TRBJ1-2; possibly TRBD1 for D (5 bases). Germline loops: CDR1 SNHLY, CDR2 FYNNEI. There are 13 residues in the CDR3. Trimming removed 5 bases from V and 4 bases from J, with 11 bases in between. The CDR3 nucleotides are TGTGCCAGCAGTTCGGACGGGGGCTATGGCTACACCTTC. This sequence encodes CASSSDGGYGYTF.

J is TRBJ1-2 and V is TRBV14; TRBD1 might be the D (5 bases). The V gene's germline CDR1 is SGHDN and CDR2 FVKESK. Trimming took off 0 bases at V and 6 bases at J, with 14 bases between the two ends. CDR3 length equals 15 residues. CDR3 DNA: TGTGCCAGCAGCCAAGATGGGGGGGGACGAGATGGCTACACCTTC. Translated, it gives CASSQDGGGRDGYTF.

This sequence joins TRBV7-2 and TRBJ1-1; D gene unclear. Trimming cost V 1 base and J 0 bases, with 15 bases left between them. Germline CDR1 SGHTA, CDR2 FQGNSA. This CDR3 region has 17 residues. This CDR3 reads CASSLDRAAPLNTEAFF. Here the CDR3 DNA reads TGTGCCAGCAGCTTAGATCGGGCAGCCCCCTTGAACACTGAAGCTTTCTTT.

The chain employs TRBV28 and TRBJ2-3, with TRBD2 matching 14 bases. The CDR3 sequence is 17 residues long. Trimming at V came to 4 bases and at J to 5 bases, leaving 8 bases not matched to a gene. The germline V gene encodes CDR1 MDHEN and CDR2 SYDVKM. The CDR3 spells CASSSAGTSGSGDTQYF. CDR3 bases: TGTGCCAGCAGTTCCGCCGGGACTAGCGGGAGTGGAGATACGCAGTATTTT.

The genes are TRBV7-2 and TRBJ2-7, with 10 bases lining up with TRBD2. Germline-derived CDR1 and CDR2 are SGHTA and FQGNSA. With V trimmed by 2 bases and J by 4 bases, 5 bases remained unmatched. The CDR3 totals 15 residues. Here the CDR3 DNA reads TGTGCCAGCAGCTTACTAACTAGCGGGATGTACGAGCAGTACTTC. It yields the protein CASSLLTSGMYEQYF.

This sequence joins TRBV9 and TRBJ2-1; TRBD2 matches at 8 bases. Germline V CDR1 and CDR2: SGDLS, YYNGEE. The V segment lost 4 bases and the J segment 10 bases; nucleotides outside the gene matches: 16. CDR3 length: 16 residues. The CDR3 coding sequence is TGTGCCAGCAGCCCTCGAACCGGGACTAGTTATGGCGAGCAGTTCTTC. It is translated as CASSPRTGTSYGEQFF.

V and J are TRBV30 and TRBJ2-7; D is possibly TRBD2 (6 bases). Trimming shortened V by 3 bases and J by 3 bases, and 12 bases separated the two germline ends. The CDR3 runs 13 residues. Per the germline V gene, CDR1 is GTSNPN and CDR2 is SVGIG (reference sequence). CDR3 coding DNA: TGTGCCTGGAGGTTTCAGGGAGGCTACGAGCAGTACTTC. This codes for CAWRFQGGYEQYF.

The V call is TRBV28, the J call TRBJ1-5, with a tentative D call TRBD1 (6 bases). This CDR3 has 17 residues. In germline, CDR1 is MDHEN, CDR2 SYDVKM. V lost 2 bases to trimming and J lost 1 base, with 15 bases between them. The CDR3 region is CASSLTSAGVSNQPQHF. The DNA for the CDR3 is TGTGCCAGCAGTTTAACGAGTGCAGGGGTGAGCAATCAGCCCCAGCATTTT.

The chain carries TRBV6-5 and TRBJ1-1; possible D gene TRBD1, 5 bases. V lost 3 bases and J 4 bases, leaving 9 bases between the germline ends. The CDR3 is made up of 13 amino acids. In germline, CDR1 is MNHEY, CDR2 SVGAGI. CDR3 sequence reads: CASSYGGSTEAFF. The CDR3 DNA is TGTGCCAGCAGTTATGGGGGGTCCACTGAAGCTTTCTTT.

This clone was counted only a few times. This chain connects TRBV2 to TRBJ1-2, with D unresolved. Germline CDR1 reads SNHLY; CDR2 reads FYNNEI. V was cut by 4 bases and J by 2 bases, with 8 bases left in between. The CDR3 runs 13 residues. The CDR3 DNA follows: TGTGCCAGCAGTGTTGGGGAAAACTATGGCTACACCTTC. Its translation is CASSVGENYGYTF.

The chain couples TRBV11-2 to TRBJ2-7, with 15 bases lining up with TRBD2. V shed 5 bases and J 6 bases; nucleotides not matched to a gene: 2. The CDR3 totals 14 residues. CDR1 and CDR2 from the germline V gene are SGHAT and FQNNGV. The CDR3 is CASSRGLAGGEQYF. The CDR3 coding sequence is TGTGCCAGCAGCAGGGGACTAGCGGGGGGCGAGCAGTACTTC. The complete variable domain, with remaining parts taken from reference TRBV11-2 and TRBJ2-7, reads EAGVAQSPRYKIIEKRQSVAFWCNPISGHATLYWYQQILGQGPKLLIQFQNNGVVDDSQLPKDRFSAERLKGVDSTLKIQPAKLEDSAVYLCASSRGLAGGEQYFGPGTRLTVT.

The V gene is TRBV28, the J gene TRBJ2-7; 7 bases match TRBD2. Germline values: CDR1 MDHEN, CDR2 SYDVKM. V gave up 7 bases and J gave up 4 bases; unmatched junction bases: 10. CDR3 size: 14 residues. The CDR3 spells CASTPWGLTYEQYF. In DNA, the CDR3 is TGTGCCAGCACCCCCTGGGGACTAACGTACGAGCAGTACTTC.

There are a few counts of this clone. The genes are TRBV19 and TRBJ2-1; no clear D. The CDR3 contains 17 residues. V was clipped by 5 bases and J by 0 bases, with 17 bases between them. Germline V gene lookup returns CDR1 LNHDA and CDR2 SQIVND (reference sequence). The CDR3, as DNA: TGTGCCAGTAGTGTTCGATCGTTAAGGGACTCCTACAATGAGCAGTTCTTC. Translation: CASSVRSLRDSYNEQFF.

The V gene is TRBV28, the J gene TRBJ1-2; no clear D. The germline gives CDR1 MDHEN, CDR2 SYDVKM. The CDR3 is 15 amino acids. V shed 1 base and J shed 7 bases, with 16 bases lying between them. CDR3 nucleotides: TGTGCCAGCAGTTTATCCGCCATCCTCACGAGTGGCTACACCTTC. This gives the protein CASSLSAILTSGYTF.

Here the CDR3 DNA reads TGTGCCAGCAGCTCCCAAACTTTAACGGGCAGAGGCAATCAGCCCCAGCATTTT. Protein sequence: CASSSQTLTGRGNQPQHF. This sequence joins TRBV7-2 and TRBJ1-5; D is uncertain. V was cut by 4 bases and J by 2 bases, with 21 bases left in between. Germline V gene data show CDR1 as SGHTA and CDR2 as FQGNSA. This CDR3 has 18 amino acids.

This clone is medium-sized. The V gene is TRBV6-6, the J gene TRBJ2-7; D remains unclear. Germline CDR1 reads MNHNY; CDR2 reads SVGAGI (reference sequence). Trimming took off 2 bases at V and 9 bases at J, with 14 bases between the two ends. CDR3 length: 13 residues. The CDR3 nucleotides read TGTGCCAGCAGTTACGATATCTGGAAAGGGCAGTACTTC. Its translation: CASSYDIWKGQYF.

The CDR3 DNA reads TGTGCCAGCAGCCCCCCAGTTGGGACGGGGGCCAACGTCCTGACTTTC. Translating gives CASSPPVGTGANVLTF. The chain combines TRBV5-4 with TRBJ2-6; D possibly matches TRBD1 or TRBD2 (5 bases each). The germline CDR1 and CDR2 sequences are SGHNT and YYREEE (reference sequence). Trimming left V 4 bases short and J 4 bases short, with 15 bases between. The CDR3 totals 16 residues.

The chain employs TRBV28 and TRBJ1-2; D is unresolved. The CDR3 runs 10 residues. The germline V and J ends were trimmed by 8 bases and 8 bases, with 9 bases remaining between them. CDR1 is MDHEN and CDR2 is SYDVKM in the germline V gene. The chain's CDR3 is CASHQRGYTF. For the CDR3, the DNA is TGTGCCAGCCACCAAAGAGGCTACACCTTC.

V gene TRBV11-3 combines with J gene TRBJ1-4; the match to TRBD1 covers 7 bases. Per the germline V gene, CDR1 is SGHNT and CDR2 is YENEEA. J was trimmed by 6 bases and V by 5 bases; bases with no gene match: 12. CDR3 length: 16 residues. The CDR3 DNA reads as TGTGCCAGCAGCCAAGGGACGGGACAGACCCATGAAAAACTGTTTTTT. Translated: CASSQGTGQTHEKLFF.

The chain links TRBV4-3 to TRBJ1-3; D might be TRBD1 (6 bases). V was shortened by 0 bases and J by 0 bases, with 9 bases between the two germline ends. CDR3 length equals 16 residues. Germline V gene sequence: CDR1 LGHNA, CDR2 YSLEER. The CDR3 sequence: CASSQDWDISGNTIYF. CDR3 nucleotide sequence: TGCGCCAGCAGCCAAGACTGGGACATCTCTGGAAACACCATATATTTT.